This T cell receptor beta chain stems from a study of T cell changes during pregnancy in multiple sclerosis. Libraries were prepared by immunoSEQ multiplex PCR; TCRdb keeps only in-frame clonotypes and omits some of them. The data show about 58,000 clones, with roughly 89% seen just once and roughly 0.48% held by the top ten. V was clipped by 3 bases and J by 4 bases; unmatched bases: 5. CDR1 is SGDLS, CDR2 YYNGEE, per germline. The CDR3 length is 15 residues. This clone showed up just once. The material was CD4+ T cells from peripheral blood mononuclear cells, obtained after pregnancy. The V gene is TRBV9, the J gene TRBJ2-2, with 8 nucleotides matching TRBD1. This receptor was taken from a female donor in good health, enrolled as a control in a pregnancy study. CDR3 amino acids: CASSALQGATGELFF. CDR3 DNA: TGTGCCAGCAGCGCTCTGCAGGGGGCCACCGGGGAGCTGTTTTTT.